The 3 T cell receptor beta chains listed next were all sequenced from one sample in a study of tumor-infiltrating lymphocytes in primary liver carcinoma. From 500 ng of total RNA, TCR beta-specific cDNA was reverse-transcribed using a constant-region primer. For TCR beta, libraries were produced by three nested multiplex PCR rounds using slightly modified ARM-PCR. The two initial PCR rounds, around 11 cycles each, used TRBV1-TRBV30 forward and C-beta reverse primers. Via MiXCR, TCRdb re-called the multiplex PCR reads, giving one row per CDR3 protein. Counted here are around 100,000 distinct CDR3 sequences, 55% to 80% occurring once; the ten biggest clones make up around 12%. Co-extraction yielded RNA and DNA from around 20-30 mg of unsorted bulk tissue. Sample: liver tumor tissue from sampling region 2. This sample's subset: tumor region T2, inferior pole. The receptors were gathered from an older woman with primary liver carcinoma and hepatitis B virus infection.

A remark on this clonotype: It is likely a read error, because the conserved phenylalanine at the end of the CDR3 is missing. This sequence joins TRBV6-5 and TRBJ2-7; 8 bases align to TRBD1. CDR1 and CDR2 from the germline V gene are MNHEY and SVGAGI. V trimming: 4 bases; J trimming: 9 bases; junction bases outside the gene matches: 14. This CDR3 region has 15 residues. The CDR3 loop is CASSFAGTGLGGQYY. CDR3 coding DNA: TGTGCCAGCAGTTTCGCAGGGACAGGCCTAGGTGGGCAGTACTAC.

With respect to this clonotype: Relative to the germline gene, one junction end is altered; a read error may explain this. CDR3 loop: CAISRLTGGKTSGRVGEQYF. The CDR3 coding sequence is TGTGCCATCAGCCGCCTGACAGGGGGGAAGACTAGCGGCCGGGTAGGTGAGCAGTACTTC. This rearrangement joins TRBV14 to TRBJ2-1, with D possibly called TRBD1 or TRBD2 (9 bases each). The DNA matches TRBJ2-7 better at its end, which makes the J call doubtful. This CDR3 spans 20 amino acids. Germline values: CDR1 SGHDN, CDR2 FVKESK.

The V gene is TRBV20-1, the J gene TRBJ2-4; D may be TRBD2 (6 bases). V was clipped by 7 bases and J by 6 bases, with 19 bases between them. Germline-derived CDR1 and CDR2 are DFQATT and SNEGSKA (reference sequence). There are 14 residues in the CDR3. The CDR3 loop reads CSVAPEGGGNIQYF. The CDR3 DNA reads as TGCAGTGTTGCGCCGGAGGGTGGGGGAAACATTCAGTACTTC.